A single sample gave rise to the 4 T cell receptor beta chains below, sequenced in a study of T cell repertoires in cytomegalovirus infection. Each CDR3 protein gets one entry after TCRdb re-called the reads with MiXCR. The sample has approximately 590,000 distinct CDR3 sequences; around 40% are singletons. Their cognate antigens are unknown. The sequences come from cultured PBMCs, collected from culture after CMV antigen stimulation. These receptors came from a human donor in good health (CMV status not recorded). Some clones in this sample may be carry-over from other donors' samples.

Comment on this clonotype: Germline is not matched at one junction end, which may reflect a read error. CDR3 sequence: CASNLEVGGFQGSYGYTF. CDR3 sequence (DNA): TGTGCCAGCAACTTAGAGGTCGGCGGATTCCAGGGGAGCTATGGCTACACCTTC. The chain is built from TRBV7-3 and TRBJ1-2, with D perhaps matching TRBD1 (6 bases). Germline CDR1 SGHTA, CDR2 FQGTGA. The CDR3 is made up of 18 amino acids.

This clonotype has more than one count but fewer than ten. The chain carries TRBV19 and TRBJ1-1, with TRBD1 as a possible D gene (6 bases). Germline assignment: CDR1 LNHDA and CDR2 SQIVND (reference sequence). V dropped 7 bases and J dropped 3 bases, with 18 bases sitting between them. This CDR3 contains 15 residues. The DNA for the CDR3 is TGTGCCAGTACCACCGTCCAGGGGAAAGACACTGAAGCTTTCTTT. Amino acids: CASTTVQGKDTEAFF.

This clonotype was seen more than once but under ten times. The V call is TRBV7-2, the J call TRBJ1-2; D remains unclear. V lost 1 base, J lost 2 bases, and 8 bases lay in between. CDR3 size: 14 residues. Germline CDR1 is SGHTA and CDR2 is FQGNSA. Here the CDR3 DNA reads TGTGCCAGCAGCTTAGACCCTGAAAACTATGGCTACACCTTC. This gives the protein CASSLDPENYGYTF.

This clonotype was counted between two and nine times. The CDR3 coding sequence is TGTGCCAGCAGCGAAAGTTCCGGAGGCCCCTACGAGCAGTACTTC. Translating gives CASSESSGGPYEQYF. The chain is built from TRBV7-2 and TRBJ2-7; a possible D gene is TRBD2 (5 bases). In germline, CDR1 is SGHTA, CDR2 FQGNSA. V was trimmed by 5 bases and J by 2 bases, leaving 16 bases between them. The CDR3 covers 15 residues.